The 27 T cell receptor beta chains below come from one sample, sequenced in a study of beta chain features in type 1 diabetes. Sequencing targeted expressed TCRB transcripts, as all isolated RNA had been reverse transcribed. Assay used: immunoSEQ multiplex PCR; TCRdb lists only in-frame clones, some missing. The sample yields more than 300,000 clones, roughly 9.8% seen once. Broader study findings: Among all four CD4+ subsets, Type 1 diabetes patients had TCRB CDR3s that were moderately but significantly shorter.

No antigen is known for these receptors. Sequencing was done on a sample of central memory CD4+ T cells from blood. Source of these receptors: a man aged 25 to 40 with type 1 diabetes.

This clone was found many times. The rearrangement joins TRBV19 to TRBJ2-2; D unclear. Germline CDR1 and CDR2: LNHDA and SQIVND (reference sequence). Trimming left V 7 bases short and J 0 bases short, with 9 bases between. The CDR3 spans 14 residues. Here the CDR3 DNA reads TGTGCCAGTACCTCGTGGACGAACACCGGGGAGCTGTTTTTT. Translating it yields CASTSWTNTGELFF.

V gene TRBV7-2 combines with J gene TRBJ1-1; perhaps TRBD1 as D (6 bases). This CDR3 comprises 13 residues. Trimming took off 5 bases at V and 8 bases at J, with 15 bases between the two ends. Germline CDR1 is SGHTA and CDR2 is FQGNSA. CDR3 sequence: CASSPDRQAEAFF. The CDR3 region has the DNA TGTGCCAGCAGCCCCGACCGACAGGCCGAAGCTTTCTTT.

This clone was seen only a few times. This chain uses TRBV2 with TRBJ2-1; TRBD1 matches 9 bases. The CDR3 is made up of 19 amino acids. Germline CDR1 reads SNHLY; CDR2 reads FYNNEI. The V segment lost 6 bases and the J segment 1 base; nucleotides outside the gene matches: 16. For the CDR3, the DNA is TGTGCCAGCAGCGGCAGCCTAAGCCGGGACAGGGTGTCCTACAATGAGCAGTTCTTC. Its translation: CASSGSLSRDRVSYNEQFF.

The rearrangement uses TRBV7-9 and TRBJ2-1; 14 bases align to TRBD2. The junction had 11 bases not matched to a gene; V was cut back by 5 bases and J by 11 bases. Per germline, CDR1 SEHNR and CDR2 FQNEAQ (reference sequence). The CDR3 loop spans 16 amino acids. CDR3 sequence reads: CASSANRLAGGRKQFF. CDR3 nucleotides: TGTGCCAGCAGCGCTAATCGACTAGCGGGAGGGCGGAAGCAGTTCTTC.

The chain uses TRBV29-1 and TRBJ1-2; D remains ambiguous. The CDR3 has 11 residues. V lost 8 bases, J lost 3 bases, and 10 bases lay in between. The germline V gene has CDR1 SQVTM and CDR2 ANQGSEA. DNA of the CDR3: TGCAGCATCGATGGTGACTATGGCTACACCTTC. This sequence encodes CSIDGDYGYTF.

The V call is TRBV19, the J call TRBJ1-1; D is possibly TRBD1 (6 bases). Trimming removed 8 bases from V and 5 bases from J, with 21 bases in between. Per the germline V gene, CDR1 is LNHDA and CDR2 is SQIVND (reference sequence). The length of the CDR3 is 15 residues. The CDR3 loop reads CASLPTPGAGTEAFF. CDR3 DNA sequence: TGTGCCAGTCTTCCCACCCCAGGGGCAGGGACTGAAGCTTTCTTT.

This clone was counted a few times. This chain links TRBV5-1 with TRBJ1-6; D is ambiguous. Germline CDR1 is SGHRS and CDR2 is YFSETQ. The V end was cut by 3 bases, the J end by 7 bases, with 17 bases between. This CDR3 comprises 16 residues. The CDR3 sequence: CASSSRPDGRNSPLHF. The CDR3 DNA reads as TGCGCCAGCAGCTCCCGCCCCGACGGAAGAAATTCACCCCTCCACTTT.

The table lists this clone with a few counts. The chain recombines TRBV14 with TRBJ1-5; no clear D gene. V gave up 0 bases and J gave up 3 bases, with 15 bases separating them. This CDR3 has 17 residues. The V gene's germline CDR1 is SGHDN and CDR2 FVKESK. In DNA form, the CDR3 reads TGTGCCAGCAGCCAAGAATTGCGTGCGGGCTACAATCAGCCCCAGCATTTT. It codes for CASSQELRAGYNQPQHF.

This clone has just a few counts. A much larger clonotype is one base distant, so this may be a read error. Other nucleotide sequences from this sample produce the same CDR3. The chain uses TRBV7-2 and TRBJ2-5; no reliable D call. The CDR3 has 11 amino acids. The germline CDR1 and CDR2 sequences are SGHTA and FQGNSA. With 2 bases removed from V and 5 bases from J, the gap between germline ends came to 3 bases. DNA for the CDR3: TGTGCCAGCAGCTTACTGGAGACCCAGTACTTC. Protein product: CASSLLETQYF.

The rearrangement joins TRBV10-3 to TRBJ1-2, with D unresolved. Trimming shortened V by 9 bases and J by 5 bases, and 16 bases separated the two germline ends. Germline V gene lookup returns CDR1 ENHRY and CDR2 SYGVKD. The CDR3 is 13 residues long. CDR3 amino acids: CAIPMSMEYGYTF. The CDR3 DNA follows: TGTGCCATACCAATGTCGATGGAGTATGGCTACACCTTC.

This clone occurred a few times. The chain recombines TRBV7-3 with TRBJ2-3, with a tentative D call TRBD2 (6 bases). V lost 7 bases and J lost 5, with 16 bases in between. CDR3 length: 14 amino acids. Germline V gene sequence: CDR1 SGHTA, CDR2 FQGTGA. CDR3 residues: CASNSHGGIDTQYF. CDR3 DNA: TGTGCCAGCAACTCGCACGGGGGAATAGATACGCAGTATTTT.

This clone was observed a few times. The chain recombines TRBV5-1 with TRBJ1-5; D might be TRBD1 (6 bases). V was clipped by 1 base and J by 6 bases, with 14 bases between them. The CDR3 totals 15 residues. Germline values: CDR1 SGHRS, CDR2 YFSETQ. The CDR3 reads CASSLWGREGQPQHF. The CDR3 bases are TGCGCCAGCAGCTTGTGGGGGCGGGAGGGTCAGCCCCAGCATTTT.

V is TRBV27 and J is TRBJ1-2, with D maybe TRBD1 (5 bases). Germline CDR1 reads MNHEY; CDR2 reads SMNVEV (reference sequence). Trimming shortened V by 3 bases and J by 3 bases, and 11 bases separated the two germline ends. CDR3 size: 14 residues. The CDR3 region is CASSFGGKDYGYTF. The CDR3 coding sequence is TGTGCCAGCAGTTTCGGGGGAAAGGACTATGGCTACACCTTC.

The chain links TRBV28 to TRBJ2-5, with 10 bases that match TRBD1. V gave up 1 base and J gave up 4 bases; unmatched junction bases: 9. Germline CDR1 and CDR2: MDHEN and SYDVKM. The CDR3 length is 17 residues. The CDR3 here is CASSLFYDRGLGETQYF. The DNA of the CDR3 is TGTGCCAGCAGTTTATTTTACGACAGGGGGCTAGGAGAGACCCAGTACTTC.

The V gene is TRBV7-2, the J gene TRBJ2-5, with TRBD2 matching 8 bases. The CDR3 length is 13 residues. Germline loops: CDR1 SGHTA, CDR2 FQGNSA. The V and J ends lost 4 bases and 7 bases, in that order; junction bases with no gene match: 5. As DNA, the CDR3 is TGTGCCAGCAGCTCTTGGGCGGGAGGGACCCAGTACTTC. Residues: CASSSWAGGTQYF.

This clone was seen a few times. The chain joins TRBV27 to TRBJ2-7; 8 bases match TRBD2. Trimming at V came to 5 bases and at J to 2 bases, leaving 8 bases not matched to a gene. The CDR3 is 15 residues long. The germline gives CDR1 MNHEY, CDR2 SMNVEV (reference sequence). The CDR3 spells CASSRSGTSTYEQYF. The CDR3, as DNA: TGTGCCAGCAGTCGTAGCGGGACGAGCACCTACGAGCAGTACTTC.

The chain uses TRBV7-2 and TRBJ2-2, with D possibly TRBD2 on 6 matching bases. Trimming took off 5 bases at V and 4 bases at J, with 14 bases between the two ends. Germline V gives CDR1 SGHTA, CDR2 FQGNSA. This CDR3 has 15 residues. CDR3 coding DNA: TGTGCCAGCAGCGTGGTGGGAGGAGGCACCGGGGAGCTGTTTTTT. Protein: CASSVVGGGTGELFF.

The CDR3 sequence: CASSLKPLAGGFYNEQFF. The CDR3 DNA is TGTGCCAGCAGTTTGAAACCCTTAGCGGGAGGTTTCTACAATGAGCAGTTCTTC. J is TRBJ2-1 and V is TRBV27; 10 nucleotides line up with TRBD2. The V gene end was trimmed by 3 bases and the J gene end by 3 bases; junction bases not matched to a gene: 11. Germline lookup yields CDR1 MNHEY and CDR2 SMNVEV (reference sequence). The CDR3 is 18 amino acids.

This clone was observed a few times. The chain uses TRBV5-1 and TRBJ2-1, with D possibly being TRBD2 (5 bases). This CDR3 has 13 residues. Germline V lookup: CDR1 SGHRS, CDR2 YFSETQ. The germline V and J ends were trimmed by 4 bases and 7 bases, with 12 bases remaining between them. The CDR3 spells CASSPGIGNEQFF. For the CDR3, the DNA is TGCGCCAGCAGCCCCGGGATAGGAAATGAGCAGTTCTTC.

V gene TRBV28 combines with J gene TRBJ2-7; no clear D. V lost 5 bases and J 1 base, leaving 9 bases between the germline ends. CDR1 and CDR2 from the germline V gene are MDHEN and SYDVKM. The CDR3 length is 13 residues. The CDR3 loop is CASSRLESYEQYF. The CDR3 DNA sequence: TGTGCCAGCAGTCGTTTAGAGTCCTACGAGCAGTACTTC.

The genes are TRBV28 and TRBJ2-5; TRBD1 is a possible D gene (8 bases). V was cut by 5 bases and J by 2 bases, with 12 bases left in between. Germline V gene data show CDR1 as MDHEN and CDR2 as SYDVKM. The CDR3 spans 14 residues. The CDR3 region is CASSGGDRQETQYF. CDR3 nucleotides: TGTGCCAGCAGTGGGGGGGACAGGCAAGAGACCCAGTACTTC.

The chain employs TRBV11-2 and TRBJ2-3; the D gene could be TRBD1 or TRBD2 (5 bases each). CDR1 SGHAT and CDR2 FQNNGV come from the germline V gene. The germline V and J ends were trimmed by 1 base and 6 bases, with 14 bases remaining between them. The CDR3 is 15 amino acids. CDR3 DNA: TGTGCCAGCAGCTTAGCGGGACCCATCAGGGATACGCAGTATTTT. Its protein product is CASSLAGPIRDTQYF.

This clone was seen only a few times. The CDR3 DNA sequence: TGTGCCAGCAGTTCTCCGGGCCTAAGCTCCTACGAGCAGTACTTC. Protein product: CASSSPGLSSYEQYF. The V call is TRBV6-6, the J call TRBJ2-7; no clear D. V was clipped by 4 bases and J by 0 bases, with 13 bases between them. Germline CDR1 is MNHNY and CDR2 is SVGAGI (reference sequence). This CDR3 contains 15 residues.

This clone was recorded a few times. The V gene is TRBV5-5, the J gene TRBJ2-7; unclear D gene. Germline V lookup: CDR1 SGHKS, CDR2 YYEKEE (reference sequence). This CDR3 comprises 13 residues. Trimming removed 0 bases from V and 1 base from J, with 5 bases in between. In DNA, the CDR3 is TGTGCCAGCAGCTTGGGGTTTTCCTACGAGCAGTACTTC. Its translation is CASSLGFSYEQYF.

This clone has more than one count but fewer than ten. Other DNA sequences in this specimen translate into the identical CDR3. The chain couples TRBV7-2 to TRBJ1-5; possibly TRBD1 for D (5 bases). This CDR3 is built from 13 residues. Trimming removed 3 bases from V and 5 bases from J, with 8 bases in between. In germline, CDR1 is SGHTA, CDR2 FQGNSA. CDR3 DNA sequence: TGTGCCAGCAGCTTGGGGGTGGATCAGCCCCAGCATTTT. Translating gives CASSLGVDQPQHF.

This clone was seen repeatedly, ten times or more. The chain has TRBV7-9 and TRBJ2-3; 10 bases match TRBD2. Germline CDR1 and CDR2: SEHNR and FQNEAQ (reference sequence). This CDR3 has 12 amino acids. J gave up 9 bases and V 4 bases, and 1 base lay outside the gene matches. CDR3 bases: TGTGCCAGCAGCTCGACTAGCGGGACGCAGTATTTT. Its protein product is CASSSTSGTQYF.

The table lists this clone with a few counts. The genes are TRBV18 and TRBJ2-4; 7 positions agree with TRBD1. V shed 6 bases, J shed 1 base, and the junction held 3 bases outside the gene matches. The germline V gene encodes CDR1 KGHSH and CDR2 LQKENI. The length of the CDR3 is 14 residues. The CDR3 DNA is TGTGCCAGCTCGTTACAGGGGGCCAAAAACATTCAGTACTTC. This encodes CASSLQGAKNIQYF.